The 22 T cell receptor beta chains below were found in one sample sequenced in a study of T cell changes during pregnancy in multiple sclerosis. TCRdb's copy holds only in-frame clones and misses some; the assay was immunoSEQ multiplex PCR. The table lists over 90,000 clones, roughly nine tenths of them singletons. Sample: peripheral blood, taken after pregnancy. The receptor set was obtained from a female donor with multiple sclerosis, enrolled in a pregnancy study.

The chain uses TRBV9 and TRBJ1-2; no clear D gene. V lost 3 bases to trimming and J lost 0 bases, with 15 bases between them. CDR1 SGDLS and CDR2 YYNGEE come from the germline V gene. The CDR3 contains 16 residues. The DNA for the CDR3 is TGTGCCAGCAGCGAGCAAACAGTTGTAGCTAACTATGGCTACACCTTC. It translates to CASSEQTVVANYGYTF.

The V call is TRBV18, the J call TRBJ1-5; TRBD1 matches at 8 bases. The germline gives CDR1 KGHSH, CDR2 LQKENI. J was trimmed by 4 bases and V by 4 bases; bases with no gene match: 6. The CDR3 runs to 15 residues. CDR3 nucleotides: TGTGCCAGCTCACTTACAGGGGGAGGAAATCAGCCCCAGCATTTT. It codes for CASSLTGGGNQPQHF.

The chain joins TRBV7-6 to TRBJ2-7; 9 bases match TRBD1. Germline V lookup: CDR1 SGHVS, CDR2 FNYEAQ. CDR3 length: 16 residues. Trimming took 0 bases from V and 5 from J; bases not matched to a gene: 8. CDR3 sequence: CASSLAPDRGIDEQYF. Written as DNA, the CDR3 is TGTGCCAGCAGCTTAGCGCCGGACAGGGGAATCGACGAGCAGTACTTC. Combining the CDR3 with reference TRBV7-6 and TRBJ2-7 gives the whole variable domain GAGVSQSPRYKVTKRGQDVALRCDPISGHVSLYWYRQALGQGPEFLTYFNYEAQQDKSGLPNDRFSAERPEGSISTLTIQRTEQRDSAMYRCASSLAPDRGIDEQYFGPGTRLTVT.

This rearrangement joins TRBV4-2 to TRBJ2-1; D gene uncertain. The germline V and J ends were trimmed by 1 base and 6 bases, with 16 bases remaining between them. The germline CDR1 and CDR2 sequences are LGHNA and YNFKEQ. The CDR3 extends over 16 amino acids. CDR3 bases: TGTGCCAGCAGCCAAGGTGGTCCCCTAAGTCCCAATGAGCAGTTCTTC. It encodes CASSQGGPLSPNEQFF.

Written as DNA, the CDR3 is TGTGCCAGCAGCCCACAGTTCTCCGTTATGCCAGCTTTCTTT. It is translated as CASSPQFSVMPAFF. V and J are TRBV7-2 and TRBJ1-1; D is unclear. Per the germline V gene, CDR1 is SGHTA and CDR2 is FQGNSA. The CDR3 has 14 residues. The V end was cut by 5 bases, the J end by 10 bases, with 20 bases between.

The chain couples TRBV25-1 to TRBJ1-4; D perhaps matches TRBD1 (5 bases). CDR1 and CDR2 from the germline V gene are MGHDK and SYGVNS. With 2 bases removed from V and 0 bases from J, the gap between germline ends came to 10 bases. The CDR3 loop spans 16 amino acids. CDR3 region: CASSEGGVATNEKLFF. The DNA for the CDR3 is TGTGCCAGCAGTGAAGGGGGGGTTGCAACTAATGAAAAACTGTTTTTT.

The rearrangement links TRBV10-2 to TRBJ1-5; 9 bases fit TRBD1. After removal of 5 bases from V and 5 bases from J, the junction contained 1 base not matched to a gene. The germline V gene has CDR1 WSHSY and CDR2 SAAADI. The CDR3 runs 13 residues. The chain's CDR3 is CASSRTGDQPQHF. CDR3 nucleotides: TGCGCCAGCAGTCGGACAGGGGATCAGCCCCAGCATTTT.

The V gene is TRBV10-3, the J gene TRBJ2-1; 7 positions agree with TRBD2. Trimming at V came to 4 bases and at J to 6 bases, leaving 6 bases not matched to a gene. Germline assignment: CDR1 ENHRY and CDR2 SYGVKD. The CDR3 runs to 14 residues. In nucleotides, the CDR3 is TGTGCCATCAGTGGTGGGAGGGCCGGCAATGAGCAGTTCTTC. It is translated as CAISGGRAGNEQFF.

This clone is a singleton in its sample. The V and J genes are TRBV19 and TRBJ2-7, with 7 bases fitting TRBD1. Germline V gene lookup returns CDR1 LNHDA and CDR2 SQIVND (reference sequence). This CDR3 contains 13 residues. The J segment lost 5 bases and the V segment lost 3 bases, leaving 4 bases of the junction unmatched. CDR3 DNA: TGTGCCAGTAGTATTCGGACAGGAAACGAGCAGTACTTC. This encodes CASSIRTGNEQYF.

The gene calls are TRBV2 and TRBJ1-5; the match to TRBD1 covers 7 bases. CDR1 SNHLY and CDR2 FYNNEI come from the germline V gene. The CDR3 contains 15 residues. With V trimmed by 3 bases and J by 0 bases, 2 bases remained unmatched. The CDR3 DNA reads TGTGCCAGCAGTGAGGGGACAGCTAGCAATCAGCCCCAGCATTTT. It specifies CASSEGTASNQPQHF.

This sequence joins TRBV6-1 and TRBJ1-5; D gene unclear. V lost 6 bases, J lost 3 bases, and 6 bases lay in between. Germline V gene lookup returns CDR1 MNHNS and CDR2 SASEGT. The CDR3 runs 12 residues. CDR3 nucleotides: TGTGCCAGCAGCGGACTCAATCAGCCCCAGCATTTT. This gives the protein CASSGLNQPQHF.

The V call is TRBV4-2, the J call TRBJ2-7, with 7 bases identical to TRBD2. The V and J ends lost 4 bases and 3 bases, in that order; junction bases with no gene match: 12. Germline V CDR1 and CDR2: LGHNA, YNFKEQ. There are 16 residues in the CDR3. CDR3 in DNA: TGTGCCAGCAGCCCTTGGGGGGGGGACGTAAACTACGAGCAGTACTTC. Residues: CASSPWGGDVNYEQYF.

This clone has a single count. The chain joins TRBV6-1 to TRBJ2-7; 7 bases line up with TRBD1. Unmatched junction bases numbered 7, after V lost 5 bases and J lost 0 bases. Looked up from germline, CDR1 is MNHNS and CDR2 is SASEGT. This CDR3 is built from 15 residues. CDR3 loop: CASSPRDSSSYEQYF. DNA for the CDR3: TGTGCCAGCAGTCCCCGGGACAGTAGCTCCTACGAGCAGTACTTC.

Here the CDR3 reads CSAAGQGNYGYTF. The CDR3, as DNA: TGCAGCGCCGCGGGACAGGGAAACTATGGCTACACCTTC. J is TRBJ1-2 and V is TRBV29-1; TRBD1 matches 9 bases. The germline V gene has CDR1 SQVTM and CDR2 ANQGSEA. The CDR3 runs 13 residues. V lost 7 bases and J lost 2; bases outside the gene matches: 5.

CDR3 bases: TGTGCCAGCAGCGTACTGGAGGGGAATTCACCCCTCCACTTT. Its protein is CASSVLEGNSPLHF. The chain has TRBV9 and TRBJ1-6; a possible D gene is TRBD1 (5 bases). Between the trimmed V and J ends, which lost 1 base and 7 bases, there was a span of 9 bases. CDR1 is SGDLS and CDR2 is YYNGEE in the germline V gene. The CDR3 is 14 amino acids.

CDR3 DNA sequence: TGTGCCAGCAGCTTAGTCTTGAGGTACAATGAGCAGTTCTTC. Translated: CASSLVLRYNEQFF. The chain is built from TRBV7-8 and TRBJ2-1; D ambiguous. Germline assignment: CDR1 SGHVS and CDR2 FQNEAQ. Trimming removed 1 base at V and 4 bases at J, with 8 bases between. The CDR3 is made up of 14 amino acids.

CDR3: CASSPMTSGVTGELFF. In nucleotides, the CDR3 is TGTGCCAGCAGCCCAATGACTAGCGGGGTTACCGGGGAGCTGTTTTTT. The V and J genes are TRBV5-4 and TRBJ2-2, with TRBD2 identical over 11 bases. After removal of 4 bases from V and 5 bases from J, the junction contained 7 bases not matched to a gene. The germline gives CDR1 SGHNT, CDR2 YYREEE (reference sequence). The CDR3 sequence is 16 residues long.

V usage is TRBV7-3 and J usage is TRBJ1-1; D perhaps matches TRBD1 (5 bases). V lost 5 bases, J lost 4 bases, and 11 bases lay in between. Germline loops: CDR1 SGHTA, CDR2 FQGTGA. This CDR3 region has 13 residues. CDR3 residues: CASSIRGGTEAFF. The CDR3 DNA is TGTGCCAGCAGCATTCGGGGGGGCACTGAAGCTTTCTTT.

The chain employs TRBV11-1 and TRBJ2-7; a possible D gene is TRBD1 (5 bases). The CDR3 has 15 residues. V was clipped by 2 bases and J by 2 bases, with 13 bases between them. Per the germline V gene, CDR1 is SGHAT and CDR2 is FQDESV (reference sequence). As DNA, the CDR3 is TGTGCCAGCAGCTTATTCACGGCAGGGACCTACGAGCAGTACTTC. This translates into CASSLFTAGTYEQYF.

The V and J genes are TRBV7-2 and TRBJ1-6; D is undetermined. This CDR3 is 13 amino acids long. V was cut by 0 bases and J by 8 bases, with 5 bases left in between. Germline V CDR1 and CDR2: SGHTA, FQGNSA. The CDR3 here is CASSLARDSPLHF. The CDR3 DNA sequence: TGTGCCAGCAGCTTAGCGAGGGATTCACCCCTCCACTTT.

This CDR3 reads CASSQGAGVLDGDTQYF. The CDR3 DNA is TGCGCCAGCAGCCAAGGGGCGGGAGTCCTGGATGGAGATACGCAGTATTTT. The chain couples TRBV4-1 to TRBJ2-3, with 7 bases that match TRBD2. V trimming: 1 base; J trimming: 5 bases; junction bases outside the gene matches: 12. Germline V CDR1 and CDR2: MGHRA, YSYEKL. CDR3 length: 17 amino acids.

The chain employs TRBV28 and TRBJ1-5; 7 nucleotides match TRBD1. CDR3 length: 13 residues. J lost 5 bases, V lost 5 bases, and 3 bases had no gene match. The germline gives CDR1 MDHEN, CDR2 SYDVKM. CDR3 loop: CASSSTGDQPQHF. The CDR3 nucleotides read TGTGCCAGCAGTAGTACAGGGGATCAGCCCCAGCATTTT.